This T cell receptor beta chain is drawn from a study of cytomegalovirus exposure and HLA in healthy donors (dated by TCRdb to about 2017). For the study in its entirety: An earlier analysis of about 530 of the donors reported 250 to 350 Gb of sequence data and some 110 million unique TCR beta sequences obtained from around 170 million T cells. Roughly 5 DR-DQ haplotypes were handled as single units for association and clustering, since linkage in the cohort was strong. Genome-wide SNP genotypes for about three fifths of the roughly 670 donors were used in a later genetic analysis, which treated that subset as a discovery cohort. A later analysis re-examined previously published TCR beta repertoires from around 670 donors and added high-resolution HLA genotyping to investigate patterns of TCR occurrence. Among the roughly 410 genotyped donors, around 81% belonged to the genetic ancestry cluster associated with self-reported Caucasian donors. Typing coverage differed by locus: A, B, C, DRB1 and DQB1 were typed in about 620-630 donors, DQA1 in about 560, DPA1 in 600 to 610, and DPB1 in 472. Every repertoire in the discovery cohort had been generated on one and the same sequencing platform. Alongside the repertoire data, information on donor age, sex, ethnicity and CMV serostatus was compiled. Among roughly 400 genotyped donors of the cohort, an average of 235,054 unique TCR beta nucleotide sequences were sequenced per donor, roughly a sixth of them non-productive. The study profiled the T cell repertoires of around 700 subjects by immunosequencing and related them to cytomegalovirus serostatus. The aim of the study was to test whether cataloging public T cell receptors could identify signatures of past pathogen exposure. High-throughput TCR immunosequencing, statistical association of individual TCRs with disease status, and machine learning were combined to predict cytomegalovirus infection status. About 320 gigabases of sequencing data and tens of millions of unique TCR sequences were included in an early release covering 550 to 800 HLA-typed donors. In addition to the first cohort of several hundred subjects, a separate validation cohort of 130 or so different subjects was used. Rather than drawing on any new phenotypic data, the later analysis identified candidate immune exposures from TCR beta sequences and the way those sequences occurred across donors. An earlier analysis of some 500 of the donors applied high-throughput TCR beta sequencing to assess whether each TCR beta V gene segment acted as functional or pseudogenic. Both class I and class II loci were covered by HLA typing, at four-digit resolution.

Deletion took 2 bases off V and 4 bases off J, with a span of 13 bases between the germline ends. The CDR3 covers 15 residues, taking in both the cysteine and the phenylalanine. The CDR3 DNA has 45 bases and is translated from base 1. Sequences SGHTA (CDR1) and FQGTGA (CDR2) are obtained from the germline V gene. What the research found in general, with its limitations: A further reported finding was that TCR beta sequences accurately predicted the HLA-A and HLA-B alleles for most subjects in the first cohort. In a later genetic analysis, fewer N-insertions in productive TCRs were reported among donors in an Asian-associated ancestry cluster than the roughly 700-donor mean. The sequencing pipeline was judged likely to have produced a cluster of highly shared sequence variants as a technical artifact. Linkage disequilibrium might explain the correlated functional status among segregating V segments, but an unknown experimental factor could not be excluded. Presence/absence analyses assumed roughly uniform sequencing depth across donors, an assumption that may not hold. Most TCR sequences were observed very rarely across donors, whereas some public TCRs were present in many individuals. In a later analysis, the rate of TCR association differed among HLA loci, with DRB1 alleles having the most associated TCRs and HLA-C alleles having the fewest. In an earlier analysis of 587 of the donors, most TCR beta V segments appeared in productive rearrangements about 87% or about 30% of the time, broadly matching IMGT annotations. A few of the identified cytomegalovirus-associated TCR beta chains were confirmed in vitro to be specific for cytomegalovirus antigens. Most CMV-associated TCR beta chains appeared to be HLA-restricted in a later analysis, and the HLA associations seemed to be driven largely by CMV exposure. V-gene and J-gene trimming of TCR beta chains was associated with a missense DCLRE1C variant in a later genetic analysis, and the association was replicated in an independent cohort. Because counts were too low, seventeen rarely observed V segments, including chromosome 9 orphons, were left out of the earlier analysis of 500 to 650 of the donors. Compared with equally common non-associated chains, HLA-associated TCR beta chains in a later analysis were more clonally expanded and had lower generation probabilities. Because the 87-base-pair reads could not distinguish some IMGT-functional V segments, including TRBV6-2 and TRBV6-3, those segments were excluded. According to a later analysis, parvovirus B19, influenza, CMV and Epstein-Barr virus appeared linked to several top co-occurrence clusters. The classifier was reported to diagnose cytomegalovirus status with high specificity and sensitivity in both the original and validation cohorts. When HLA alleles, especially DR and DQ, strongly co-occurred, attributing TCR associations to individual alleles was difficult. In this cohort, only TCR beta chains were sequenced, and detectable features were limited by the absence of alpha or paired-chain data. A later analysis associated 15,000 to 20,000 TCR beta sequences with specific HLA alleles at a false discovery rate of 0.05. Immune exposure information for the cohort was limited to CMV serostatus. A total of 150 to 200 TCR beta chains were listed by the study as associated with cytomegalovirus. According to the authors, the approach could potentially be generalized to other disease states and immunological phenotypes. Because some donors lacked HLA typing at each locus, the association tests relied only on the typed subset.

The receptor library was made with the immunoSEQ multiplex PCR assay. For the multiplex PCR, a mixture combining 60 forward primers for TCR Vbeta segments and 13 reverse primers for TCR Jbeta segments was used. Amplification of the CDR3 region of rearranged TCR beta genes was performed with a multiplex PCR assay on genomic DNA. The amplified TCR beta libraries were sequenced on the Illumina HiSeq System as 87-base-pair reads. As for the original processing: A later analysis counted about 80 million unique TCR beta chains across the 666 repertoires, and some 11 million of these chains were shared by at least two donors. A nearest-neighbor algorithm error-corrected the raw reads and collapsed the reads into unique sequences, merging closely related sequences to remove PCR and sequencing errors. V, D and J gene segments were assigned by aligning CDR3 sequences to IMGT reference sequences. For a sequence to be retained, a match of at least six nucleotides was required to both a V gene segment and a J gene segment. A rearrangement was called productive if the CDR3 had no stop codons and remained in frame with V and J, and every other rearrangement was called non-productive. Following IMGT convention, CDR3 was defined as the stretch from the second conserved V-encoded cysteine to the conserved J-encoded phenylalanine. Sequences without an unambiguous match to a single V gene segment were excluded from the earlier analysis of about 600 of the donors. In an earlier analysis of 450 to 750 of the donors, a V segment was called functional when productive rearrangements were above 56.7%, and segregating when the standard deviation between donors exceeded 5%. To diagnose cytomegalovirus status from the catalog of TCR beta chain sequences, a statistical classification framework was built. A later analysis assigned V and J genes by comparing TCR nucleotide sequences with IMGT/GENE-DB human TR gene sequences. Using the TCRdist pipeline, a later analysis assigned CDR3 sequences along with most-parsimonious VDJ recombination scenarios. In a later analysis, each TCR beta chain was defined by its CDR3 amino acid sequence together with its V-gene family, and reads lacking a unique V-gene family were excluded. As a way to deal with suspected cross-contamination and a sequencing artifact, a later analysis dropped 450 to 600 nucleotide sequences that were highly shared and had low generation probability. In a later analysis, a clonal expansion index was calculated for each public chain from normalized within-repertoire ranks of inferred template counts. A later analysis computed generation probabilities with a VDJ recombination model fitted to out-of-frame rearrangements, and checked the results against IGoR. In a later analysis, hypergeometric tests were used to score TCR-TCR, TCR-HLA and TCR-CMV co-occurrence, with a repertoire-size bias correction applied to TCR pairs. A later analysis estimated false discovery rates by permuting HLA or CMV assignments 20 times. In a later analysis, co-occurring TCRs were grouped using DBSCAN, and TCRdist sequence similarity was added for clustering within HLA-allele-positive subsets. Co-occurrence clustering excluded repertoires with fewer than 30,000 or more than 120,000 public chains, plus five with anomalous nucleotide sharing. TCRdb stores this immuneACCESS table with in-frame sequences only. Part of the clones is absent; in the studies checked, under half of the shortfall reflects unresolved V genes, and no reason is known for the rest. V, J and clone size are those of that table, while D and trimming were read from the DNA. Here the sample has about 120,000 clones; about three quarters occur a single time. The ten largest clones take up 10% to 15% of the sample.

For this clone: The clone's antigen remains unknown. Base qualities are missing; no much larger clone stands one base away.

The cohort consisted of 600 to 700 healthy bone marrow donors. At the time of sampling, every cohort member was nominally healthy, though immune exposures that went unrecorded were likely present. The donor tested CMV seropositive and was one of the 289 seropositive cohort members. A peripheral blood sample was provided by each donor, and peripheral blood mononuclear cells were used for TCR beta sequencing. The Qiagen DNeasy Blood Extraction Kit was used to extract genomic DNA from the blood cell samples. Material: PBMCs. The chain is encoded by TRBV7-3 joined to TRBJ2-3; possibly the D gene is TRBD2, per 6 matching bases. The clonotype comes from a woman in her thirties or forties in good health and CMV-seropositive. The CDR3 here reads CASSLFREAADTQYF. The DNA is TGTGCCAGCAGCTTATTTAGGGAGGCCGCAGATACGCAGTATTTT.